This TCR beta chain was captured in a study of PD-1 blockade in classical Hodgkin lymphoma. Study-level background: Patients were treated with nivolumab at 3 mg/kg, and this was given intravenously every 2 weeks.

Trimming left V 9 bases short and J 4 bases short, with 16 bases between. The CDR3 length is 14 residues. Germline lookup yields CDR1 SGHTA and CDR2 FQGNSA. This clone was seen just once. Its antigen is as yet unknown. Here immunoSEQ multiplex PCR was the method, and the copy in TCRdb shows in-frame clones only, minus some. The profile shows 11,000 to 15,000 clones, about 80% of them singletons. Regarding the study as a whole: Relapsed/refractory patients reportedly had lower baseline diversity than newly diagnosed patients. The authors have not defined what causes the repertoire differences, possibly disease activity or prior therapy. Those starting nivolumab under 1 year post-ASCT were excluded.

With no exception, relapse followed autologous stem cell transplantation in all patients, and brentuximab vedotin exposure varied. This sequence joins TRBV7-2 and TRBJ1-3; tentative D call: TRBD1 (5 bases). The receptor was isolated from a human donor with classical Hodgkin lymphoma. Sequenced here: peripheral blood mononuclear cells (PBMCs), sampled at baseline. The CDR3 DNA follows: TGTGCCAGTTCCTCGGGGGTCTCCGGAAACACCATATATTTT. It codes for CASSSGVSGNTIYF.